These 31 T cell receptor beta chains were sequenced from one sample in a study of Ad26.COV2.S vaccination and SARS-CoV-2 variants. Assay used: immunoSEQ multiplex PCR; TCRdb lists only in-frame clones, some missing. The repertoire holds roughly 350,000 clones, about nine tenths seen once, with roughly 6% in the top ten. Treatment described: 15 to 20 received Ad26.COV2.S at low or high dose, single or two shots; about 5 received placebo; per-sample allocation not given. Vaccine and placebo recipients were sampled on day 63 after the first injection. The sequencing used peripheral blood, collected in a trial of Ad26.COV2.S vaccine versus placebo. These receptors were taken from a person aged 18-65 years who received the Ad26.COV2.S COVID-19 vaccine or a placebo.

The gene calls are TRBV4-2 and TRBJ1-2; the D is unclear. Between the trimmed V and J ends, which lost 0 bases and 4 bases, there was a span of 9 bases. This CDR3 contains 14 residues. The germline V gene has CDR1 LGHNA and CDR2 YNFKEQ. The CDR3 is CASSQDLQIYGYTF. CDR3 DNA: TGTGCCAGCAGCCAAGATCTACAGATCTATGGCTACACCTTC.

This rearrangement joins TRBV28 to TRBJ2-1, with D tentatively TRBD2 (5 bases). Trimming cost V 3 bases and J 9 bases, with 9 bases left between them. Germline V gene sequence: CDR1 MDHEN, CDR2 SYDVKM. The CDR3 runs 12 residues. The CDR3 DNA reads TGTGCCAGCAGTTTGGAGGTTAGTGAGCAGTTCTTC. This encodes CASSLEVSEQFF. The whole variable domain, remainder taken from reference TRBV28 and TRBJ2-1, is DVKVTQSSRYLVKRTGEKVFLECVQDMDHENMFWYRQDPGLGLRLIYFSYDVKMKEKGDIPEGYSVSREKKERFSLILESASTNQTSMYLCASSLEVSEQFFGPGTRLTVL.

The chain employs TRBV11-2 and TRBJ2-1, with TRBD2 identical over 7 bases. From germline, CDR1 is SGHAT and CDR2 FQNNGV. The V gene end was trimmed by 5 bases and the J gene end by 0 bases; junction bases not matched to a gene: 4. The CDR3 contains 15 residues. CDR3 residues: CASSPASGSYNEQFF. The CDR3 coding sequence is TGTGCCAGCAGCCCGGCTAGCGGCTCCTACAATGAGCAGTTCTTC.

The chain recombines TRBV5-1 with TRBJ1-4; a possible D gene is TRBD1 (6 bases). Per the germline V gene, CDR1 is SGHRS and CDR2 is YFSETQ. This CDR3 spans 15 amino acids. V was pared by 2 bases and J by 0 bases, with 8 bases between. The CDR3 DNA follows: TGCGCCAGCAGCTTTACAGGGACAACTAATGAAAAACTGTTTTTT. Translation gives CASSFTGTTNEKLFF.

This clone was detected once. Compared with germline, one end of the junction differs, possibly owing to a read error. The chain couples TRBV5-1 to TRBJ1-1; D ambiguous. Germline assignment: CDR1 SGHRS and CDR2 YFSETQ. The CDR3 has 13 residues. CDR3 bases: TGCGCCAGCAGTTTGGACGGAGGTACTGAAGCTTTCTTT. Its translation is CASSLDGGTEAFF.

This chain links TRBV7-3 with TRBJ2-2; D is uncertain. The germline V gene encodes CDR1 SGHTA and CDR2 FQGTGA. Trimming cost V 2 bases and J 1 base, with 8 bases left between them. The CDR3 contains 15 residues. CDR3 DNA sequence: TGTGCCAGCAGCTTACGGACGGAGAACACCGGGGAGCTGTTTTTT. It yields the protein CASSLRTENTGELFF.

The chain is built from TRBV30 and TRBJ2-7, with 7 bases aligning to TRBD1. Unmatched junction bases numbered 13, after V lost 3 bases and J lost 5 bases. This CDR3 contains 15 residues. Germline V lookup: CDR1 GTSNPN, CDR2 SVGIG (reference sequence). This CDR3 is CAWSITDRKSHEQYF. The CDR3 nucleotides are TGTGCCTGGAGCATTACGGACAGGAAATCCCACGAGCAGTACTTC.

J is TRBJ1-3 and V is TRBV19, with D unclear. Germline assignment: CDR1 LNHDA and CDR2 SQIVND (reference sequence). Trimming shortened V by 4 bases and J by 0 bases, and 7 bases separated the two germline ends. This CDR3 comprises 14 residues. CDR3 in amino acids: CASSTGFSGNTIYF. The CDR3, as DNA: TGTGCCAGTAGTACAGGATTCTCTGGAAACACCATATATTTT.

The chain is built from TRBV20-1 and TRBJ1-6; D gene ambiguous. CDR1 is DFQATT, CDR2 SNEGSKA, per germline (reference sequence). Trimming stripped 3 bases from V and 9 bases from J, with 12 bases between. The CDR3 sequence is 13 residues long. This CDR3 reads CSASRPSPSPLHF. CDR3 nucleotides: TGCAGTGCTAGTCGCCCAAGCCCTTCACCCCTCCACTTT.

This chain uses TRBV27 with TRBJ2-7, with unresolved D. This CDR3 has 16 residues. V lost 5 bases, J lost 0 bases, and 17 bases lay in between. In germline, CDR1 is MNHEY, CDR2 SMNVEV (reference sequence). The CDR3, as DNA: TGTGCCAGCAGTCAAAAATCGGACGGTTTCTCCTACGAGCAGTACTTC. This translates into CASSQKSDGFSYEQYF.

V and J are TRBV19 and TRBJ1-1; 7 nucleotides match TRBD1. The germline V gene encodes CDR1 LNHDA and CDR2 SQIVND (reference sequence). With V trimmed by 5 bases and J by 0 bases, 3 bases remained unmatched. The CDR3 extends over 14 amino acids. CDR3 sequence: CASSPGQLNTEAFF. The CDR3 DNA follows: TGTGCCAGTAGTCCGGGACAGTTGAACACTGAAGCTTTCTTT. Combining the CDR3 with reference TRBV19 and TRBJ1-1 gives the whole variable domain DGGITQSPKYLFRKEGQNVTLSCEQNLNHDAMYWYRQDPGQGLRLIYYSQIVNDFQKGDIAEGYSVSREKKESFPLTVTSAQKNPTAFYLCASSPGQLNTEAFFGQGTRLTVV.

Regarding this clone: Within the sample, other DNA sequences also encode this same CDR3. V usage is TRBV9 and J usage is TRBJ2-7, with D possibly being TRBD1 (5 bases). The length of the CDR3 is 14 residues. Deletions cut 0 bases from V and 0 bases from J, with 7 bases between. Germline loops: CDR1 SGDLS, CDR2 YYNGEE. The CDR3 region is CASSVGGSSYEQYF. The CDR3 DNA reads TGTGCCAGCAGCGTAGGGGGCTCCTCCTACGAGCAGTACTTC.

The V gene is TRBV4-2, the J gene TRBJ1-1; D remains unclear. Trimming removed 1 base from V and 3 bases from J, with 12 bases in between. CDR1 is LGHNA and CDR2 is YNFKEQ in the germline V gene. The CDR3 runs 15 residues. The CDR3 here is CASSQGGVADTEAFF. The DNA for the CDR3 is TGTGCCAGCAGCCAAGGAGGTGTGGCCGACACTGAAGCTTTCTTT.

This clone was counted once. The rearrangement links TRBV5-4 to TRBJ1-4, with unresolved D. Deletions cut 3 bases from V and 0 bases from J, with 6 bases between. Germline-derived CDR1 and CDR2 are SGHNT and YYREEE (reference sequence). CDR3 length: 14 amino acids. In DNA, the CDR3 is TGTGCCAGCAGCTACAGATCAACTAATGAAAAACTGTTTTTT. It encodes CASSYRSTNEKLFF.

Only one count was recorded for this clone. The chain's CDR3 is CASAVLGDTEAFF. CDR3 bases: TGTGCCAGCGCCGTCCTGGGGGACACTGAAGCTTTCTTT. The chain combines TRBV3-1 (or the pseudogene TRBV3-2) with TRBJ1-1, with a weak D call TRBD1 (5 bases). CDR3 length: 13 residues. With 8 bases removed from V and 3 bases from J, the gap between germline ends came to 13 bases. CDR1 is LGHDT, CDR2 YNNKEL, per germline (reference sequence).

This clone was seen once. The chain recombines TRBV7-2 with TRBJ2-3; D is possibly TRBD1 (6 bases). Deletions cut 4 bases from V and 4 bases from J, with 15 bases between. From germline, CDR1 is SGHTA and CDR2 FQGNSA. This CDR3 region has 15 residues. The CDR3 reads CASSSDWTVADTQYF. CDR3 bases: TGTGCCAGCAGCTCGGATTGGACAGTCGCAGATACGCAGTATTTT.

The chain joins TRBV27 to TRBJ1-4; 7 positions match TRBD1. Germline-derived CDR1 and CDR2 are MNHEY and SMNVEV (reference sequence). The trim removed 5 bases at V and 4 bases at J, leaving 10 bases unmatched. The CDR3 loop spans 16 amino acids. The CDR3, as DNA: TGTGCCAGCAGTCCCCGACAGGGCGGATTTAATGAAAAACTGTTTTTT. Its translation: CASSPRQGGFNEKLFF. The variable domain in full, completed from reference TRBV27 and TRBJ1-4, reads EAQVTQNPRYLITVTGKKLTVTCSQNMNHEYMSWYRQDPGLGLRQIYYSMNVEVTDKGDVPEGYKVSRKEKRNFPLILESPSPNQTSLYFCASSPRQGGFNEKLFFGSGTQLSVL.

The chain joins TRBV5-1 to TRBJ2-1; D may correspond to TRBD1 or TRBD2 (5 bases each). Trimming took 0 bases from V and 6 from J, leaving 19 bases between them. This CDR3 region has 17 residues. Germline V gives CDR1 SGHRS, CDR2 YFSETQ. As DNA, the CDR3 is TGCGCCAGCAGCTTGGCCTTGATGACTGGGACGCCCAATGAGCAGTTCTTC. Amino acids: CASSLALMTGTPNEQFF.

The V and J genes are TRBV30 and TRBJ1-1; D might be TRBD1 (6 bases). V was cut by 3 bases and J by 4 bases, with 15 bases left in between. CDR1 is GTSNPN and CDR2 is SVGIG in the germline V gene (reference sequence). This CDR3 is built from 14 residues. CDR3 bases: TGTGCCTGGAGAGGTAGGGGGGTGGTCACTGAAGCTTTCTTT. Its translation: CAWRGRGVVTEAFF.

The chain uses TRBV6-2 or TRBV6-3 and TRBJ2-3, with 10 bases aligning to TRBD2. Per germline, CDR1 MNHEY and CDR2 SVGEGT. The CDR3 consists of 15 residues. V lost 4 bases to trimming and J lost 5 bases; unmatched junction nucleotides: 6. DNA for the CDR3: TGTGCCAGCAGTTTCAGCGGGGGGGCGGGAGATACGCAGTATTTT. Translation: CASSFSGGAGDTQYF.

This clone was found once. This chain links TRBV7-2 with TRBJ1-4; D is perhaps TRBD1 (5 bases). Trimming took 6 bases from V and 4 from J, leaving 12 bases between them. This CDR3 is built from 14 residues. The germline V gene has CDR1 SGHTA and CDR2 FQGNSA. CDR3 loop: CASRQQAFNEKLFF. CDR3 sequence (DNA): TGTGCCAGCAGGCAACAGGCCTTTAATGAAAAACTGTTTTTT.

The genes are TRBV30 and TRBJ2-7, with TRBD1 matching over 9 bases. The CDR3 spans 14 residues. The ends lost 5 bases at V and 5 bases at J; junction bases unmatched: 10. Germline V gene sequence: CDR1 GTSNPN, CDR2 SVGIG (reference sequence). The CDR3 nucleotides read TGTGCCTGGTGCCCCGGGACAGGGAGGAACGAGCAGTACTTC. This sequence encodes CAWCPGTGRNEQYF.

CDR3 protein: CASSQDAGAGETQYF. The CDR3 DNA is TGTGCCAGCAGCCAAGATGCGGGGGCTGGAGAGACCCAGTACTTC. The chain links TRBV3-1 (or the pseudogene TRBV3-2) to TRBJ2-5, with a tentative D call TRBD2 (7 bases). The V end lost 0 bases, the J end lost 4 bases, and 12 bases lay between the germline ends. Germline loops: CDR1 LGHDT, CDR2 YNNKEL (reference sequence). The CDR3 is 15 residues long.

The CDR3 spells CASSLTWAGNGYTF. For the CDR3, the DNA is TGTGCCAGCAGCTTGACTTGGGCAGGGAACGGCTACACCTTC. The chain recombines TRBV5-5 with TRBJ1-2, with D maybe TRBD1 (5 bases). The CDR3 sequence is 14 residues long. V lost 1 base, J lost 8 bases, and 15 bases lay in between. Germline V gene data show CDR1 as SGHKS and CDR2 as YYEKEE (reference sequence).

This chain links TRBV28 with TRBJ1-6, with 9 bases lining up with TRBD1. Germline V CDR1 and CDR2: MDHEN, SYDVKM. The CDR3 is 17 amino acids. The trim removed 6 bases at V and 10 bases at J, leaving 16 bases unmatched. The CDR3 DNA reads TGTGCCAGCAGATTAATCCGAATACAGGGGGCTAAATCACCCCTCCACTTT. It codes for CASRLIRIQGAKSPLHF.

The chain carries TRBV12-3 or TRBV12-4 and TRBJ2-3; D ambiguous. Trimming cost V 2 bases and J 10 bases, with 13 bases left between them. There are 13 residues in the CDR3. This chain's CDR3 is CASSLTPFEAQYF. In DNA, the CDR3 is TGTGCCAGCAGTTTAACTCCTTTTGAGGCGCAGTATTTT.

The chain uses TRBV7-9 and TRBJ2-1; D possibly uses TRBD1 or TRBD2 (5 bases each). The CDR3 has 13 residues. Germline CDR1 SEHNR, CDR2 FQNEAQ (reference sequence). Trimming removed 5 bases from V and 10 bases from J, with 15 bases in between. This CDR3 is CASSPDSPGEQFF. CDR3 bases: TGTGCCAGCAGCCCCGACAGCCCGGGGGAGCAGTTCTTC.

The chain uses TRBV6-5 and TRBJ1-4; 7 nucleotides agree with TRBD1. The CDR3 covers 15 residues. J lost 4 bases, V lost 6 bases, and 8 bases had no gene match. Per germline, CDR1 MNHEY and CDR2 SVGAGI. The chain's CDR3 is CASRSTGTVNEKLFF. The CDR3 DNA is TGTGCCAGCAGATCCACCGGGACAGTTAATGAAAAACTGTTTTTT.

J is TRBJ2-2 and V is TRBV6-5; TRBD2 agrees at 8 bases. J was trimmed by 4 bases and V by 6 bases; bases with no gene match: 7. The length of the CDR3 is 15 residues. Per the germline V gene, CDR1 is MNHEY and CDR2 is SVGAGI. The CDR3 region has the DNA TGTGCCAGCAGCGAGCGGGAGAAGAGCACCGGGGAGCTGTTTTTT. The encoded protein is CASSEREKSTGELFF.

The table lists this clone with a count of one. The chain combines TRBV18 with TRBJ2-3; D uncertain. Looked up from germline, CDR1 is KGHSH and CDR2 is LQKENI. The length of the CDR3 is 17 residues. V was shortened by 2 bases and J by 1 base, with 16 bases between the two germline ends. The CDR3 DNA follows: TGTGCCAGCTCACCATACCAGGCGGCATACGGCACAGATACGCAGTATTTT. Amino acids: CASSPYQAAYGTDTQYF.

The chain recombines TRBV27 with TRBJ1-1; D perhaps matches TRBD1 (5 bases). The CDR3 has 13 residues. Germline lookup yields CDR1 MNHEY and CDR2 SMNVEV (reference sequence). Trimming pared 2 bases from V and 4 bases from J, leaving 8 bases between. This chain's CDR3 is CASSLGDSTEAFF. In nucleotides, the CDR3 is TGTGCCAGCAGTTTAGGGGACTCCACTGAAGCTTTCTTT.